This paragraph reports one T cell receptor beta chain. These data are taken from a study of blood T cell repertoires in COVID-19. Study details: PBMCs, B-cell-depleted T cells, or T cells were the source of the cDNA or gDNA that made up the material.

Assay: immunoSEQ multiplex PCR; the TCRdb copy retains only in-frame clones and omits some. The sample holds over 250,000 clones, around 90% seen once. Losses at the gene ends were 4 bases for V and 8 bases for J; bases not matched to a gene: 7. Germline-derived CDR1 and CDR2 are SGDLS and YYNGEE. The CDR3 consists of 15 residues. Sequences were obtained from peripheral blood. This chain connects TRBV9 to TRBJ2-1; TRBD1 matches 12 bases. This TCR derives from a woman in her twenties or thirties with acute or convalescent COVID-19. The CDR3 nucleotides are TGTGCCAGCAGCTTGCCGGGACAGGGGGCCGATGAGCAGTTCTTC. Protein product: CASSLPGQGADEQFF.